A single TCR beta chain is shown here with its context. The antigen is not known. The entry originates in a study of tumor-infiltrating lymphocytes in primary liver carcinoma. Study-level results: Pairs of tumor regions overlapped more than tumor-adjacent and tumor-blood pairs did.

The study extracted blood RNA from unsorted whole blood and also extracted germline DNA. The CDR3 is 13 amino acids. The ends were cut back, 4 bases at V and 10 bases at J, with 15 bases in the middle. In germline, CDR1 is SGDLS, CDR2 YYNGEE. Starting from roughly 540 ng of total RNA, TCR beta cDNA was produced with a primer in the constant region. Library construction for TCR beta comprised three nested multiplex PCR rounds performed with slightly modified ARM-PCR. Primers for the first two PCR rounds were TRBV1-TRBV30 forward primers and a C-beta reverse primer (roughly 10 cycles per round). MiXCR, applied by TCRdb to the multiplex PCR reads, yields one record per CDR3 protein. The table records 310,000 or so distinct CDR3 sequences, 45% to 70% of them present only once.

V and J are TRBV9 and TRBJ2-1; no definite D call. The clonotype was recovered from a woman aged 25 to 39 with primary liver carcinoma and hepatitis B virus infection. The source material was peripheral blood. CDR3 in amino acids: CASSLWDGQEQFF. The CDR3 nucleotides read TGTGCCAGCAGCCTCTGGGATGGGCAAGAGCAGTTCTTC. Based on the CDR3 plus reference TRBV9 and TRBJ2-1, the full variable domain is DSGVTQTPKHLITATGQRVTLRCSPRSGDLSVYWYQQSLDQGLQFLIQYYNGEERAKGNILERFSAQQFPDLHSELNLSSLELGDSALYFCASSLWDGQEQFFGPGTRLTVL.